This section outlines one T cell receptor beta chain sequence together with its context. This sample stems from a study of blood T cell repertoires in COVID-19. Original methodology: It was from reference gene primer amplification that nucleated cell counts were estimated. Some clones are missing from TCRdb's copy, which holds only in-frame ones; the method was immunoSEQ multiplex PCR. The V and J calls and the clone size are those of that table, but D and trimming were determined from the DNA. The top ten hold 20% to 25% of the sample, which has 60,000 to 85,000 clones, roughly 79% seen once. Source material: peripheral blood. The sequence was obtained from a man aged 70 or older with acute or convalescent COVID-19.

The CDR3 DNA is TGCGCCAGCAGCTTAACAGGGTTGATCGGGACCGGGGAGCTGTTTTTT. It translates to CASSLTGLIGTGELFF. The chain has TRBV5-1 and TRBJ2-2, with a weak D call TRBD1 (6 bases). V gave up 2 bases and J gave up 5 bases, with 16 bases separating them. Germline V gives CDR1 SGHRS, CDR2 YFSETQ. The CDR3 length is 16 residues.